The sequence of this T cell receptor (beta chain) was determined in a study of identical twins. Study-level results: Models underestimated out-of-frame TCR alpha sharing in monozygotic twins.

The CDR3 is made up of 13 amino acids. Germline lookup yields CDR1 MNHEY and CDR2 SVGEGT. Trimming removed 10 bases at V and 7 bases at J, with 17 bases between. Template switching supplied a universal primer site; unique molecular identifiers were carried on the cDNA. TCRdb recomputed calls from the 5' RACE reads with MiXCR, one row per CDR3 protein. The sample has approximately 190,000 distinct CDR3 sequences; approximately 15% are singletons. Points on this clonotype: Its antigen is not identified.

The sample was also linked to a second study, of T cells expressing NK-cell markers.

The chain carries TRBV6-2 or TRBV6-3 and TRBJ2-1; perhaps TRBD2 as D (6 bases). Sequencing was done on a sample of CD8+ T cells sorted from blood. This sequence was found in a woman between 18 and 30 years old in good health. The DNA of the CDR3 is TGTGCCACGACGGACGGGAGTTGGAATGAGCAGTTCTTC. This gives the protein CATTDGSWNEQFF.